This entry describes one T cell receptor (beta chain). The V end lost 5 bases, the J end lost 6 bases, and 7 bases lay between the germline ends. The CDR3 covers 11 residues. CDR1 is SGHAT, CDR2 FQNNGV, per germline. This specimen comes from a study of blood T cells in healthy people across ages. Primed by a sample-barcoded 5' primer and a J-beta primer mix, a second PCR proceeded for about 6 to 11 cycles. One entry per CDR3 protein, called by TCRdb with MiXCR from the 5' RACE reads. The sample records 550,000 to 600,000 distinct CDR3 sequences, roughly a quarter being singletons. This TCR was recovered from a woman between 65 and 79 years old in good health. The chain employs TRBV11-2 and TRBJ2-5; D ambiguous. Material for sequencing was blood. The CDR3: CASSPRQTQYF. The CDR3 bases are TGTGCCAGCAGCCCTCGTCAGACCCAGTACTTC.